A selection of T cell receptor beta chains follows, all from one sample in a study of siplizumab effects on memory and regulatory T cells. The antigens of these receptors remain unknown. Clones were read by immunoSEQ multiplex PCR, and TCRdb kept only the in-frame ones, dropping some. The sample includes more than 13,000 clones, approximately 46% of them seen just once. Material: CFSE-low (dividing) CD4+ T cells sorted from an allogeneic mixed lymphocyte reaction. The receptor set was obtained from a human donor in good health; the cells came from an allogeneic mixed lymphocyte reaction. Some clones in this sample may be carry-over from other donors' samples. Both conserved end residues are part of each CDR3. The D gene is left open where the match is weak.

V: TRBV7-2
D: .
J: TRBJ2-7
CDR3: CASSSPGGTLGEQYF

V: TRBV6-1
D: .
J: TRBJ1-1
CDR3: CASSEGEHWRTEAFF

V: TRBV7-2
D: .
J: TRBJ1-4
CDR3: CASSHGRASYLPGLFF

V: TRBV6-5
D: TRBD1
J: TRBJ1-2
CDR3: CASSYTRTGGLIGYTF

V: TRBV18
D: .
J: TRBJ2-5
CDR3: CASSLLPGAGETQYF

V: TRBV7-8
D: .
J: TRBJ2-2
CDR3: CASSLVGPDTGELFF

V: TRBV4-1
D: TRBD2
J: TRBJ2-5
CDR3: CASSQDGIAGATFQETQYF

V: TRBV19
D: TRBD1
J: TRBJ1-1
CDR3: CASNLGDRELSEAFF

V: TRBV6-5
D: .
J: TRBJ2-7
CDR3: CASSYGRTYEQYF

V: TRBV27
D: TRBD2
J: TRBJ2-1
CDR3: CASSLSHLAGVPREQFF

V: TRBV7-3
D: TRBD1
J: TRBJ1-2
CDR3: CASSPDRVDGYTF

V: TRBV19
D: TRBD1
J: TRBJ1-5
CDR3: CASTDHAGQGTLNQPQHF

V: TRBV29-1
D: .
J: TRBJ1-2
CDR3: CSVEDVGQGNYGYTF

V: TRBV10-3
D: TRBD1
J: TRBJ2-1
CDR3: CAISERQGIRYNEQFF

V: TRBV5-8
D: .
J: TRBJ1-2
CDR3: CASSFTSGARGGYTF

V: TRBV27
D: .
J: TRBJ1-2
CDR3: CASKDRFYGYTF

V: TRBV9
D: .
J: TRBJ2-1
CDR3: CASSVGAGKTNEQFF

V: TRBV7-9
D: .
J: TRBJ2-7
CDR3: CASSLAGRGQQYF

V: TRBV4-1
D: .
J: TRBJ1-6
CDR3: CASSQLAESSYNSPLHF

V: TRBV18
D: .
J: TRBJ1-6
CDR3: CASSSDGSAYNSPLHF

V: TRBV2
D: TRBD1
J: TRBJ2-2
CDR3: CASKWDRGLAGELFF

V: TRBV6-5
D: .
J: TRBJ2-5
CDR3: CASTPTWGRQETQYF

V: TRBV6-5
D: TRBD2
J: TRBJ2-3
CDR3: CASRVGLASTDTQYF

V: TRBV5-6
D: .
J: TRBJ1-2
CDR3: CASSLPAFPGTTHYGYTF

V: TRBV29-1
D: .
J: TRBJ2-1
CDR3: CSVEGDTSSYNEQFF

V: TRBV7-9
D: TRBD2
J: TRBJ2-3
CDR3: CASSSTSGTDTQYF

V: TRBV7-8
D: TRBD1
J: TRBJ2-7
CDR3: CASSRRDRPYEQYF

V: TRBV7-9
D: TRBD1
J: .
CDR3: CASSFLTGTYEQYF

V: TRBV5-1
D: TRBD2
J: TRBJ2-7
CDR3: CASSLGGLAGGPWAYEQYF

V: TRBV10-3
D: .
J: TRBJ1-2
CDR3: CAISERQGNYGYTF

V: TRBV6-5
D: .
J: TRBJ2-2
CDR3: CASSYYARGGAGELFF

V: TRBV11-2
D: TRBD1
J: TRBJ2-1
CDR3: CASSWDRVGEQFF

V: TRBV19
D: TRBD2
J: TRBJ2-3
CDR3: CASSIALAGLRWDTQYF

V: TRBV7-3
D: .
J: TRBJ1-1
CDR3: CASSSGPGNTEAFF

V: TRBV27
D: .
J: TRBJ2-2
CDR3: CARDGELFF

V: TRBV2
D: .
J: TRBJ2-5
CDR3: CASRGPGETQYF

V: TRBV29-1
D: .
J: TRBJ2-6
CDR3: CSADIRGANVLTF

V: TRBV6-7
D: .
J: TRBJ2-5
CDR3: CASISWQAEETQYF

V: TRBV18
D: TRBD1
J: TRBJ2-2
CDR3: CASSQQGARSTGELFF

V: TRBV28
D: .
J: TRBJ1-1
CDR3: CASSTQEAFF

V: TRBV11-2
D: TRBD1
J: TRBJ1-1
CDR3: CASSPSGGRTEAFF

V: TRBV5-1
D: .
J: TRBJ1-2
CDR3: CASSLDGSNGYTF

V: TRBV19
D: .
J: TRBJ1-5
CDR3: CASSIPGVGQPQHF